Listed below are T cell receptor beta chains from one sample, sequenced in a study of immune evolution from preneoplasia to lung adenocarcinoma. Here immunoSEQ multiplex PCR was the method, and the copy in TCRdb shows in-frame clones only, minus some. In the table there are 5,100 or so clones, around 80% of which are singletons. What was sequenced was FFPE normal lung tissue adjacent to the tumor. The source of these receptors is a person aged 50-75 years with lung adenocarcinoma. Both conserved end residues are part of each CDR3. A D gene is named only where the DNA matches it firmly. Some rows mark clone size as missing; the rest say once, few, many or name a class of expanded clone.

v_call: TRBV18
j_call: TRBJ1-4
clone_size: .
cdr3_length: 15
d_call: .
cdr3_nt: TGTGCCAGCTCACCATCCGGACGGCTTAATGAAAAACTGTTTTTT
cdr3_aa: CASSPSGRLNEKLFF

v_call: TRBV6-6
j_call: TRBJ2-1
clone_size: large
cdr3_length: 13
d_call: .
cdr3_nt: TGTGCCAGCAGTTACAGTAGTTACAATGAGCAGTTCTTC
cdr3_aa: CASSYSSYNEQFF

v_call: TRBV28
j_call: TRBJ2-5
clone_size: .
cdr3_length: 13
d_call: TRBD2
cdr3_nt: TGTGCCAGCAGTTTGCGGGAGAGGGGGACCCAGTACTTC
cdr3_aa: CASSLRERGTQYF

v_call: TRBV7-6
j_call: TRBJ2-2
clone_size: few
cdr3_length: 12
d_call: .
cdr3_nt: TGTGCCAGCAGCTTAGTATACGGGGAGCTGTTTTTT
cdr3_aa: CASSLVYGELFF

v_call: TRBV4-1
j_call: TRBJ2-3
clone_size: .
cdr3_length: 17
d_call: .
cdr3_nt: TGCGCCAGCAGCCAAGTGACAAGTAGGGACCCCACAGATACGCAGTATTTT
cdr3_aa: CASSQVTSRDPTDTQYF

v_call: TRBV29-1
j_call: TRBJ1-5
clone_size: few
cdr3_length: 14
d_call: TRBD1
cdr3_nt: TGCAGCGTTGGGGAGACAGGGTCTTTTCAGCCCCAGCATTTT
cdr3_aa: CSVGETGSFQPQHF

v_call: TRBV29-1
j_call: TRBJ2-2
clone_size: .
cdr3_length: 17
d_call: TRBD1
cdr3_nt: TGCAGCGTTGAAGTCGCCGGGACAGGGGTTGGCACCGGGGAGCTGTTTTTT
cdr3_aa: CSVEVAGTGVGTGELFF

v_call: TRBV11-2
j_call: TRBJ2-3
clone_size: .
cdr3_length: 13
d_call: .
cdr3_nt: TGTGCCAGCAGCCCAGGGCGCACAGATACGCAGTATTTT
cdr3_aa: CASSPGRTDTQYF

v_call: TRBV6-5
j_call: TRBJ1-2
clone_size: .
cdr3_length: 15
d_call: .
cdr3_nt: TGTGCCAGCAACTCCGGGGCCGGCGTGAAAAATGGCTACACCTTC
cdr3_aa: CASNSGAGVKNGYTF

v_call: TRBV28
j_call: TRBJ1-4
clone_size: few
cdr3_length: 16
d_call: .
cdr3_nt: TGTGCCAGCTTGGGTACAGTCGGGGGATCGAGGGAAAAACTGTTTTTT
cdr3_aa: CASLGTVGGSREKLFF

v_call: TRBV9
j_call: TRBJ1-4
clone_size: .
cdr3_length: 14
d_call: .
cdr3_nt: TGTGCCAGCAGCGCCAGACAGTCGAATGAAAAACTGTTTTTT
cdr3_aa: CASSARQSNEKLFF

v_call: TRBV5-6
j_call: TRBJ2-5
clone_size: .
cdr3_length: 16
d_call: .
cdr3_nt: TGTGCCAGCAGCTCGCCCCCGGCTGGCAATTGGGAGACCCAGTACTTC
cdr3_aa: CASSSPPAGNWETQYF

v_call: TRBV5-6
j_call: TRBJ2-3
clone_size: once
cdr3_length: 14
d_call: .
cdr3_nt: TGTGCCAGCAGCTTTTCACCAAGCACAGATACGCAGTATTTT
cdr3_aa: CASSFSPSTDTQYF

v_call: TRBV11-2
j_call: TRBJ1-1
clone_size: .
cdr3_length: 14
d_call: .
cdr3_nt: TGTGCCAGCAGCCCCGGCGGGTCCCTCACTGAAGCTTTCTTT
cdr3_aa: CASSPGGSLTEAFF

v_call: TRBV9
j_call: TRBJ2-3
clone_size: .
cdr3_length: 15
d_call: TRBD1
cdr3_nt: TGTGCCAGCAGCGTGCAATCCAGGGGGCAAGATACGCAGTATTTT
cdr3_aa: CASSVQSRGQDTQYF

v_call: TRBV28
j_call: TRBJ2-7
clone_size: .
cdr3_length: 13
d_call: TRBD1
cdr3_nt: TGTGCCAGCAGGCGGACAGGGACGGGGGAGCAGTACTTC
cdr3_aa: CASRRTGTGEQYF

v_call: TRBV5-1
j_call: TRBJ1-1
clone_size: once
cdr3_length: 15
d_call: .
cdr3_nt: TGCGCCAGCAGCGAGCAGCCGGAATTGAACACTGAAGCTTTCTTT
cdr3_aa: CASSEQPELNTEAFF

v_call: TRBV6-5
j_call: TRBJ2-7
clone_size: .
cdr3_length: 13
d_call: TRBD1
cdr3_nt: TGTGCCAGCAGTAGGACAGGACATTACGAGCAGTACTTC
cdr3_aa: CASSRTGHYEQYF

v_call: TRBV7-2
j_call: TRBJ2-3
clone_size: .
cdr3_length: 16
d_call: .
cdr3_nt: TGTGCCAGCAGCCTAGTCAGGGGTGGAGGCACAGATACGCAGTATTTT
cdr3_aa: CASSLVRGGGTDTQYF

v_call: TRBV4-1
j_call: TRBJ2-2
clone_size: .
cdr3_length: 14
d_call: .
cdr3_nt: TGCGCCAGCAGCCAAGCGGGAGTAACCGGGGAGCTGTTTTTT
cdr3_aa: CASSQAGVTGELFF

v_call: TRBV9
j_call: TRBJ1-2
clone_size: .
cdr3_length: 13
d_call: .
cdr3_nt: TGTGCCAGCAGCGCTCCGGACAGCCTTGGCTACACCTTC
cdr3_aa: CASSAPDSLGYTF

v_call: TRBV29-1
j_call: TRBJ2-6
clone_size: few
cdr3_length: 15
d_call: .
cdr3_nt: TGCAGCGCCAGGGGACCGTTCTCTGGGGCCAACGTCCTGACTTTC
cdr3_aa: CSARGPFSGANVLTF

v_call: TRBV2
j_call: TRBJ2-7
clone_size: .
cdr3_length: 15
d_call: TRBD1
cdr3_nt: TGTGCCAGCAGCCCGGACGGACAGGGACCGTTCGAGCAGTACTTC
cdr3_aa: CASSPDGQGPFEQYF

v_call: TRBV29-1
j_call: TRBJ2-2
clone_size: .
cdr3_length: 16
d_call: .
cdr3_nt: TGCAGCGCCCCAGATCCCCGGGGCTCGAACACCGGGGAGCTGTTTTTT
cdr3_aa: CSAPDPRGSNTGELFF

v_call: TRBV4-1
j_call: TRBJ1-2
clone_size: .
cdr3_length: 13
d_call: .
cdr3_nt: TGCGCCAGCAGCCAAAGACAGGACTATGGCTACACCTTC
cdr3_aa: CASSQRQDYGYTF

v_call: TRBV19
j_call: TRBJ2-1
clone_size: .
cdr3_length: 16
d_call: TRBD2
cdr3_nt: TGTGCCAGTAGTATACTAGCGGGAGGAAACTACAATGAGCAGTTCTTC
cdr3_aa: CASSILAGGNYNEQFF

v_call: TRBV11-2
j_call: TRBJ2-7
clone_size: few
cdr3_length: 14
d_call: .
cdr3_nt: TGTGCCAGCAGCGCTCGGTCCGGTGCCTACGAGCAGTACTTC
cdr3_aa: CASSARSGAYEQYF

v_call: TRBV6-5
j_call: TRBJ1-1
clone_size: large
cdr3_length: 13
d_call: .
cdr3_nt: TGTGCCAGCAGTTACCTAAACACAGCTGAAGCTTTCTTT
cdr3_aa: CASSYLNTAEAFF

v_call: TRBV4-1
j_call: TRBJ2-7
clone_size: large
cdr3_length: 20
d_call: TRBD1
cdr3_nt: TGCGCCAGCAGCCAAAACACCGGGACAGGGAGGACCCAGCCAGGCTACGAGCAGTACTTC
cdr3_aa: CASSQNTGTGRTQPGYEQYF

v_call: TRBV19
j_call: TRBJ2-7
clone_size: .
cdr3_length: 13
d_call: TRBD2
cdr3_nt: TGTGCCAGTAGTATGGAGCGGGAGCGGGAGCAGTACTTC
cdr3_aa: CASSMEREREQYF

v_call: TRBV18
j_call: TRBJ2-7
clone_size: .
cdr3_length: 13
d_call: .
cdr3_nt: TGTGCCAGCTCACCGGCGAGGACCTACGAGCAGTACTTC
cdr3_aa: CASSPARTYEQYF

v_call: TRBV6-4
j_call: TRBJ2-3
clone_size: .
cdr3_length: 14
d_call: .
cdr3_nt: TGTGCCAGCAGTAATGGACAGAGCACAGATACGCAGTATTTT
cdr3_aa: CASSNGQSTDTQYF

v_call: TRBV15
j_call: TRBJ2-3
clone_size: .
cdr3_length: 13
d_call: .
cdr3_nt: TGTGCCACCAGCAGAGATAGCACAGATACGCAGTATTTT
cdr3_aa: CATSRDSTDTQYF

v_call: TRBV29-1
j_call: TRBJ2-7
clone_size: .
cdr3_length: 13
d_call: .
cdr3_nt: TGCAGCGTTGGCCTGTCCAGGGAAGGCGAGCAGTACTTC
cdr3_aa: CSVGLSREGEQYF

v_call: TRBV11-3
j_call: TRBJ2-2
clone_size: .
cdr3_length: 17
d_call: TRBD2
cdr3_nt: TGTGCCAGCACGGGACTAGCGGGAGGGCCGAACACCGGGGAGCTGTTTTTT
cdr3_aa: CASTGLAGGPNTGELFF

v_call: TRBV28
j_call: TRBJ1-2
clone_size: once
cdr3_length: 13
d_call: .
cdr3_nt: TGTGCCAGCCTTTCGAGGCAGAACTATGGCTACACCTTC
cdr3_aa: CASLSRQNYGYTF

v_call: TRBV30
j_call: TRBJ2-1
clone_size: .
cdr3_length: 15
d_call: .
cdr3_nt: TGTGCCTGGAGTCCCGGTCAGGGGGGATCCGATGAGCAGTTCTTC
cdr3_aa: CAWSPGQGGSDEQFF

v_call: TRBV30
j_call: TRBJ1-5
clone_size: .
cdr3_length: 12
d_call: .
cdr3_nt: TGTGCCTGGAGCATGGGAAATCAGCCCCAGCATTTT
cdr3_aa: CAWSMGNQPQHF

v_call: TRBV15
j_call: TRBJ2-3
clone_size: .
cdr3_length: 15
d_call: TRBD2
cdr3_nt: TGTGCCACCAGCAGAGGGGCGGGAGGCTCAGATACGCAGTATTTT
cdr3_aa: CATSRGAGGSDTQYF

v_call: TRBV11-1
j_call: TRBJ2-6
clone_size: .
cdr3_length: 17
d_call: TRBD1
cdr3_nt: TGTGCCAGCAGCCCCCGACAGGGGATATCTGGGGCCAACGTCCTGACTTTC
cdr3_aa: CASSPRQGISGANVLTF

v_call: TRBV2
j_call: TRBJ2-1
clone_size: .
cdr3_length: 13
d_call: .
cdr3_nt: TGTGCCAGCATGGCCCCCCTAGGGGATGAGCAGTTCTTC
cdr3_aa: CASMAPLGDEQFF

v_call: TRBV4-2
j_call: TRBJ1-4
clone_size: .
cdr3_length: 15
d_call: .
cdr3_nt: TGTGCCAGCAGCCAAGATCTTTTGGGTAGGGAAAAACTGTTTTTT
cdr3_aa: CASSQDLLGREKLFF

v_call: TRBV18
j_call: TRBJ2-7
clone_size: .
cdr3_length: 14
d_call: .
cdr3_nt: TGTGCCAGCTCCCGAAGGGGGACAACCTACGAGCAGTACTTC
cdr3_aa: CASSRRGTTYEQYF

v_call: TRBV11-3
j_call: TRBJ1-4
clone_size: once
cdr3_length: 12
d_call: .
cdr3_nt: TGTGCCAGCAGCCCCTCGGATGAAAAACTGTTTTTT
cdr3_aa: CASSPSDEKLFF

v_call: TRBV28
j_call: TRBJ1-1
clone_size: .
cdr3_length: 12
d_call: TRBD1
cdr3_nt: TGTGCCAGCAGATGGGGACAGATTGAAGCTTTCTTT
cdr3_aa: CASRWGQIEAFF

v_call: TRBV7-9
j_call: TRBJ2-7
clone_size: .
cdr3_length: 13
d_call: .
cdr3_nt: TGTGCCAGCAGCTCCTACGTAACCTACGAGCAGTACTTC
cdr3_aa: CASSSYVTYEQYF

v_call: TRBV7-6
j_call: TRBJ2-6
clone_size: .
cdr3_length: 13
d_call: .
cdr3_nt: TGTGCCAGCGCCGTTGGTGGGGCCAACGTCCTGACTTTC
cdr3_aa: CASAVGGANVLTF

v_call: TRBV27
j_call: TRBJ1-5
clone_size: .
cdr3_length: 18
d_call: TRBD1
cdr3_nt: TGTGCCAGCAGACCGGGCGACAGGGAGGGAGGTAGCAATCAGCCCCAGCATTTT
cdr3_aa: CASRPGDREGGSNQPQHF

v_call: TRBV28
j_call: TRBJ1-4
clone_size: few
cdr3_length: 14
d_call: .
cdr3_nt: TGTGCCAGCCGTCTAGGGGGGGCAGGTGAAAAACTGTTTTTT
cdr3_aa: CASRLGGAGEKLFF

v_call: TRBV11-2
j_call: TRBJ1-1
clone_size: once
cdr3_length: 15
d_call: TRBD1
cdr3_nt: TGTGCCAGCAGCACCTCGACAGGGGACACCAGAGAAGCTTTCTTT
cdr3_aa: CASSTSTGDTREAFF

v_call: TRBV6-1
j_call: TRBJ1-2
clone_size: .
cdr3_length: 13
d_call: .
cdr3_nt: TGTGCCAGCAGAACGGACATTCCGCGTGGCTACACCTTC
cdr3_aa: CASRTDIPRGYTF

v_call: TRBV29-1
j_call: TRBJ1-4
clone_size: .
cdr3_length: 12
d_call: .
cdr3_nt: TGCAGCGTTGAAGATGGTTTTGAAAAACTGTTTTTT
cdr3_aa: CSVEDGFEKLFF